The rows below give T cell receptor beta chains drawn from one sample of a study of blood T cell repertoires in COVID-19. Data came from immunoSEQ multiplex PCR; TCRdb stores just in-frame clones and leaves some out. The sample lists fewer than 700,000 clones; 70% to 90% were seen once. The sequencing input was peripheral blood. The receptors derive from a woman aged 50 to 65 with COVID-19, enrolled during active disease. The conserved cysteine and the conserved F or W are not part of the CDR3 here. Only some rows state a clone size, as once, few, many or a class for expanded clones.

j_call clone_size v_call cdr3_aa
TRBJ1-6 . TRBV9 ASSLGSPGNSPLH
TRBJ2-3 . TRBV30 AWSGERGPTDTQY
TRBJ1-2 once TRBV5-4 ASSSDSVVYGYT
TRBJ2-5 . TRBV4-2 ASSQARTSVEETQY
TRBJ1-4 . TRBV7-8 ASSRGQGRHEKLF
TRBJ2-7 . TRBV6-5 ASSYSMGTEAYEQY
TRBJ1-5 . TRBV11-2 ASSLERDQPQH
TRBJ1-5 . TRBV11-3 PALNRDTYSNQPQH
TRBJ1-5 . TRBV5-6 ASSLQVGQPQH
TRBJ1-2 . TRBV6-1 ASSEDEGYDYT
TRBJ2-7 . TRBV9 ASSVATAAIYEQY
TRBJ1-4 . TRBV28 ASSEIGQGKKLF
TRBJ2-2 . TRBV5-1 ASSYRGFGLAPPGELF
TRBJ1-1 . TRBV19 ASSDRGNTEAF
TRBJ1-1 once TRBV7-9 ASSLPWTGSSTEAF
TRBJ2-3 . TRBV27 ASSLLAGADTQY
TRBJ1-6 . TRBV6-6 ASSPASGTGRYSPLH
TRBJ1-2 . TRBV6-1 ASSENTSGQPIIMGNT
TRBJ2-7 . TRBV7-2 ASSLTGGEHEQY
TRBJ1-1 . TRBV15 ATSRDPSPNTEAF
TRBJ2-1 few TRBV11-2 ASSLVGDSYNEQF
TRBJ2-5 . TRBV5-1 ASSLAVAGGSQETQY
TRBJ2-3 . TRBV28 ASSLIRGTDTQY
TRBJ2-1 . TRBV5-1 ASSRSGGDNNEQF
TRBJ2-5 . TRBV9 ASSSPYQETQY
TRBJ1-6 . TRBV30 AWRTSFNSPLH
TRBJ1-2 . TRBV20-1 SASLQGAGGYT
TRBJ1-1 once TRBV12-3/TRBV12-4 ASSPTGQTEAF
TRBJ1-1 . TRBV11-2 ASSLLGWNTEAF
TRBJ1-1 . TRBV30 AWRGGYTEAF
TRBJ1-1 . TRBV24-1 ATSDLTEPGAF
TRBJ1-1 . TRBV10-3 ALRQGMNTEAF
TRBJ2-3 . TRBV9 ASSGHSTDTQY
TRBJ1-6 . TRBV27 ASSPGIRIYGSPLH
TRBJ1-1 . TRBV7-2 ASSFNTNTEAF
TRBJ1-3 . TRBV18 ASSPRTRGSGNTIY
TRBJ1-6 . TRBV14 ASSQDRGPPLH
TRBJ1-3 . TRBV12-3/TRBV12-4 ASSYREGDTIY
TRBJ2-3 . TRBV5-6 ASSFIRAGADTQY
TRBJ2-2 few TRBV5-4 ASSLKGQGSGELF
TRBJ1-2 once TRBV27 ASSSTRDPNLRGIDGYT
TRBJ2-3 . TRBV2 ASSVWVAGARGTDTQY